The 5 T cell receptor beta chains in this list originate from one sample, sequenced in a study of blood T cells in healthy people across ages. For the second PCR, which ran for roughly 6 to 12 cycles, a sample-barcoded 5' primer and a J-beta primer mix were used. MiXCR, run by TCRdb on the 5' RACE reads, gives a single entry per CDR3 protein. This sample has just over 800,000 distinct CDR3 sequences; 60% to 80% occur once, and the top ten carry 25% to 30%. The sequenced material came from blood. These receptors came from a man aged 25-45 years in good health.

This clonotype has just a few counts. The chain combines TRBV5-1 with TRBJ2-1; D is uncertain. This CDR3 region has 16 residues. Germline assignment: CDR1 SGHRS and CDR2 YFSETQ. With 0 bases removed from V and 1 base from J, the gap between germline ends came to 11 bases. The DNA for the CDR3 is TGCGCCAGCAGCTTGGCCCCCGGGTTGTCCTACAATGAGCAGTTCTTC. Its protein is CASSLAPGLSYNEQFF.

CDR3 sequence: CASGSGNYNEQFF. CDR3 in DNA: TGTGCCAGCGGTAGCGGAAATTACAATGAGCAGTTCTTC. This sequence joins TRBV12-3 or TRBV12-4 and TRBJ2-1, with a tentative D call TRBD2 (6 bases). Trimming left V 8 bases short and J 4 bases short, with 12 bases between. This CDR3 has 13 amino acids.

The chain employs TRBV27 and TRBJ2-6; D uncertain. The germline V and J ends were trimmed by 0 bases and 1 base, with 10 bases remaining between them. Germline V CDR1 and CDR2: MNHEY, SMNVEV (reference sequence). The CDR3 length is 17 residues. The CDR3: CASSLSVRTSGANVLTF. In DNA form, the CDR3 reads TGTGCCAGCAGTTTATCGGTCCGTACGTCTGGGGCCAACGTCCTGACTTTC.

In its sample, this clonotype was seen once. The chain links TRBV6-5 to TRBJ2-5; D perhaps matches TRBD2 (6 bases). The CDR3 runs to 15 residues. Germline loops: CDR1 MNHEY, CDR2 SVGAGI. The V and J ends lost 0 bases and 2 bases respectively, with 10 bases between them. CDR3 sequence reads: CASSYSGLRQETQYF. CDR3 bases: TGTGCCAGCAGTTACTCTGGACTAAGGCAAGAGACCCAGTACTTC.

The rearrangement links TRBV6-1 to TRBJ1-1; the D is unclear. The length of the CDR3 is 14 residues. Trimming stripped 2 bases from V and 0 bases from J, with 7 bases between. The germline gives CDR1 MNHNS, CDR2 SASEGT. CDR3 region: CASSEKGLNTEAFF. The CDR3 coding sequence is TGTGCCAGCAGTGAAAAAGGGTTGAACACTGAAGCTTTCTTT.